A selection of T cell receptor beta chains follows, all from one sample in a study of CD8 T cells in Susac syndrome. TCRdb re-derived calls from the immunoSEQ multiplex PCR reads in MiXCR, one entry per CDR3 protein. The sample records hundreds of thousands of distinct CDR3 sequences, 90% to 96% being singletons. Source material: CD4+ T cells from PBMCs. The receptors come from a human donor with Susac syndrome. Each CDR3 is given with its conserved first and last residue. Each record gives: V gene, CDR3 length, D gene, clone size, J gene, CDR3 DNA, CDR3 protein. A D gene is named only where the DNA matches it firmly. Clone size is stated in some rows and not others, as once, few, many or a class when expanded.

TRBV3-1	18	TRBD1	once	TRBJ1-5	TGTGCCAGCAGCCAAGATTACCCCGGGACAGGTAGCAATCAGCCCCAGCATTTT	CASSQDYPGTGSNQPQHF
TRBV12-3/TRBV12-4	14	TRBD1	once	TRBJ2-5	TGTGCCAGCAGGGACAGGGGTGGATTAGAGACCCAGTACTTC	CASRDRGGLETQYF
TRBV18	15	-	-	TRBJ1-5	TGTGCCAGCTCACCAGGCCAAAAGGGTCCTCAGCCCCAGCATTTT	CASSPGQKGPQPQHF
TRBV29-1	11	-	-	TRBJ2-7	TGCAGCGTAGAAGAAGCCTACGAGCAGTACTTC	CSVEEAYEQYF
TRBV30	14	TRBD1	-	TRBJ1-1	TGTGCCTGGGATCCCACAGGGGCTAACACTGAAGCTTTCTTT	CAWDPTGANTEAFF
TRBV18	15	-	-	TRBJ1-3	TGTGCCAGCTCACGACCGACCAGCTCTGGAAACACCATATATTTT	CASSRPTSSGNTIYF
TRBV30	15	TRBD2	-	TRBJ2-3	TGTGCCTGGAGTAAGGTAGCGGGAGGATCAGATACGCAGTATTTT	CAWSKVAGGSDTQYF
TRBV10-3	14	-	-	TRBJ2-7	TGTGCCATCAGTGAGTCGACTCGGGCGGCAGAGCAGTACTTC	CAISESTRAAEQYF
TRBV9	14	-	-	TRBJ1-1	TGTGCCAGCAGCGTAGAACAGGCGAACACTGAAGCTTTCTTT	CASSVEQANTEAFF
TRBV19	14	TRBD2	-	TRBJ2-7	TGTGCCAGTAGTACCGGGACTAGATCCCACGAGCAGTACTTC	CASSTGTRSHEQYF
TRBV9	15	TRBD1	-	TRBJ2-1	TGTGCCAGCAGCGTAGGTGGACAGGGGGCGAATGAGCAGTTCTTC	CASSVGGQGANEQFF
TRBV25-1	21	-	-	TRBJ2-3	TGTGCCAGCAGTGAGCCCGTCTTTGGGGGCCAGCTTCAACCTAGCACAGATACGCAGTATTTT	CASSEPVFGGQLQPSTDTQYF
TRBV20-1	12	-	-	TRBJ2-4	TGCAGTGCCCAGGGGGGCAAAAACATTCAGTACTTC	CSAQGGKNIQYF
TRBV6-5	19	TRBD2	-	TRBJ2-1	TGTGCCAGCAGTTCCCGTGGACTAGCGGGAGATAGCTCCTACAATGAGCAGTTCTTC	CASSSRGLAGDSSYNEQFF
TRBV7-3	17	TRBD2	-	TRBJ2-3	TGTGCCAGCAGCTTAACGGCTAGCGGGAGCCCCGCAGATACGCAGTATTTT	CASSLTASGSPADTQYF
TRBV4-2	16	-	-	TRBJ1-2	TGTGCCAGCACCTCTGGACGAGGCAGGGAGCTCTATGGCTACACCTTC	CASTSGRGRELYGYTF
TRBV28	14	-	-	TRBJ2-1	TGTGCCAGCAAAAGGACAGCTTCATACAATGAGCAGTTCTTC	CASKRTASYNEQFF
TRBV11-2	13	-	-	TRBJ1-2	TGTGCCAGCAGCATCCGGGCAGCCTATGGCTACACCTTC	CASSIRAAYGYTF
TRBV14	16	TRBD1	-	TRBJ1-2	TGTGCCAGCAGCCAAGATGGGTCCGGGACAGCGAGAGGCTACACCTTC	CASSQDGSGTARGYTF
TRBV30	12	TRBD1	-	TRBJ1-2	TGTGCCTCCGCGGACAGGGCCTATGGCTACACCTTC	CASADRAYGYTF
TRBV20-1	13	-	-	TRBJ2-7	TGCAGTGCTGGGGGGGCAGGGGTCTACGAGCAGTACTTC	CSAGGAGVYEQYF
TRBV29-1	12	-	-	TRBJ2-1	TGCAGCGTTGATCTCGGGGTTAATGAGCAGTTCTTC	CSVDLGVNEQFF
TRBV20-1	15	-	-	TRBJ1-4	TGCAGTGCCGTACAGGGCACTGCGACTAATGAAAAACTGTTTTTT	CSAVQGTATNEKLFF
TRBV7-9	17	-	-	TRBJ2-3	TGTGCCAGCAGCTTACGTAGAGGAGGGGCCAGTGCAGATACGCAGTATTTT	CASSLRRGGASADTQYF
TRBV20-1	14	TRBD1	-	TRBJ1-1	TGCAGTGCGCTTCACAGGGGGAGGAACACTGAAGCTTTCTTT	CSALHRGRNTEAFF
TRBV29-1	16	TRBD1	-	TRBJ1-2	TGCATAGGCCTAAGCAATATGGACAGGAGGAACTATGGCTACACCTTC	CIGLSNMDRRNYGYTF
TRBV29-1	15	-	-	TRBJ2-2	TGCAGCGTCGCGCAGGGGCGGGGGAACACCGGGGAGCTGTTTTTT	CSVAQGRGNTGELFF
TRBV12-3/TRBV12-4	14	TRBD2	-	TRBJ2-5	TGTGCCAGCAGTTTAAGTAGCGGGAGTGAGACCCAGTACTTC	CASSLSSGSETQYF
TRBV28	16	TRBD1	-	TRBJ1-2	TGTGCCAGCAGGAATCATGGACAGGGACCCTCTATCGGCTACACCTTC	CASRNHGQGPSIGYTF
TRBV7-9	12	TRBD2	once	TRBJ2-1	TGTGCCAGCAGCTCCTTGCGGGAGGAGATGGCCTTC	CASSSLREEMAF